A single sample gave rise to the 24 T cell receptor beta chains below, sequenced in a study of chemoradiotherapy in HPV16-positive cancers. The table came from immunoSEQ multiplex PCR; TCRdb's copy has only in-frame clones and leaves some out. The sample has approximately 10,000 clones; roughly 84% are singletons. The material sequenced was tumor tissue, taken from a patient who underwent chemoradiotherapy. The source of these receptors is a human donor with HPV-associated anogenital cancer.

The chain recombines TRBV5-1 with TRBJ2-3, with 11 nucleotides matching TRBD1. V shed 4 bases and J 6 bases; nucleotides not matched to a gene: 10. Germline-derived CDR1 and CDR2 are SGHRS and YFSETQ. This CDR3 is 16 amino acids long. For the CDR3, the DNA is TGCGCCAGCAGCGCCGATGGACAGGGGGCTGGGGATACGCAGTATTTT. This encodes CASSADGQGAGDTQYF.

The chain carries TRBV5-1 and TRBJ2-5; 8 nucleotides match TRBD2. J gave up 5 bases and V 0 bases, and 6 bases lay outside the gene matches. The CDR3 runs to 15 residues. Germline V gene data show CDR1 as SGHRS and CDR2 as YFSETQ. The CDR3 region is CASSLAGGARETQYF. As DNA, the CDR3 is TGCGCCAGCAGCTTGGCCGGGGGGGCGCGTGAGACCCAGTACTTC.

The rearrangement uses TRBV19 and TRBJ1-6; 8 nucleotides line up with TRBD1. This CDR3 spans 15 amino acids. With V trimmed by 6 bases and J by 7 bases, 8 bases remained unmatched. CDR1 LNHDA and CDR2 SQIVND come from the germline V gene (reference sequence). The CDR3 spells CASSRQGIKNSPLHF. In DNA, the CDR3 is TGTGCCAGTAGCCGACAGGGGATTAAGAATTCACCCCTCCACTTT.

V usage is TRBV28 and J usage is TRBJ1-1, with D unclear. CDR1 and CDR2 (germline): MDHEN, SYDVKM. This CDR3 contains 13 residues. V dropped 2 bases and J dropped 1 base, with 5 bases sitting between them. CDR3 amino acids: CASSLTRNTEAFF. The CDR3 DNA is TGTGCCAGCAGTTTAACTCGGAACACTGAAGCTTTCTTT.

The chain employs TRBV7-9 and TRBJ2-5, with D perhaps matching TRBD2 (5 bases). Trimming took off 5 bases at V and 5 bases at J, with 18 bases between the two ends. The CDR3 contains 15 residues. Looked up from germline, CDR1 is SEHNR and CDR2 is FQNEAQ (reference sequence). DNA for the CDR3: TGTGCCAGCAGCCCCTCGGGTCCCGGCGGGGAGACCCAGTACTTC. Amino acid sequence: CASSPSGPGGETQYF.

The V and J genes are TRBV12-5 and TRBJ2-1; 7 bases line up with TRBD2. The CDR3 runs to 15 residues. The V segment lost 7 bases and the J segment 6 bases; nucleotides outside the gene matches: 12. From germline, CDR1 is LGHNT and CDR2 FRNRAP. This CDR3 is CASASGLLTSNEQFF. The CDR3 nucleotides read TGTGCTAGTGCCTCGGGACTACTAACTTCCAATGAGCAGTTCTTC.

This CDR3 reads CASTPSRVTTEAFF. The CDR3 DNA is TGTGCCAGTACCCCATCGCGGGTTACCACTGAAGCTTTCTTT. The chain couples TRBV19 to TRBJ1-1, with D hard to call. Trimming left V 7 bases short and J 4 bases short, with 16 bases between. The germline CDR1 and CDR2 sequences are LNHDA and SQIVND (reference sequence). The CDR3 spans 14 residues.

The chain is built from TRBV10-2 and TRBJ2-7; the match to TRBD1 covers 7 bases. V was clipped by 2 bases and J by 5 bases; unmatched bases: 9. Germline V lookup: CDR1 WSHSY, CDR2 SAAADI. There are 15 residues in the CDR3. The CDR3: CASSEVGGASHEQYF. The CDR3 DNA reads as TGCGCCAGCAGTGAGGTAGGGGGCGCATCCCACGAGCAGTACTTC.

The V call is TRBV6-5, the J call TRBJ1-6; 8 positions agree with TRBD1. Germline lookup yields CDR1 MNHEY and CDR2 SVGAGI. After removal of 6 bases from V and 6 bases from J, the junction contained 4 bases not matched to a gene. This CDR3 contains 14 residues. The CDR3 spells CASRATGGNSPLHF. CDR3 DNA: TGTGCCAGCAGAGCAACAGGGGGTAATTCACCCCTCCACTTT.

The V gene is TRBV4-1, the J gene TRBJ1-3; 9 positions agree with TRBD1. The CDR3 is 15 residues long. Trimming cost V 3 bases and J 0 bases; bases outside gene matches: 0. The germline V gene has CDR1 MGHRA and CDR2 YSYEKL. The DNA for the CDR3 is TGCGCCAGCAGCCAGGACAGGGGCTCTGGAAACACCATATATTTT. This encodes CASSQDRGSGNTIYF.

This chain joins TRBV5-8 and TRBJ2-3; 8 bases align to TRBD2. V lost 1 base and J lost 4; bases outside the gene matches: 11. This CDR3 comprises 17 residues. CDR1 is SGHTS, CDR2 YDEGEE, per germline. CDR3 region: CASSLKSGTRTADTQYF. In nucleotides, the CDR3 is TGTGCCAGCAGCTTGAAATCCGGGACTAGAACCGCAGATACGCAGTATTTT.

This clone was detected once. The chain joins TRBV19 to TRBJ1-5; D uncertain. Germline CDR1 is LNHDA and CDR2 is SQIVND (reference sequence). Trimming took off 3 bases at V and 1 base at J, with 7 bases between the two ends. The CDR3 is 14 amino acids. In DNA form, the CDR3 reads TGTGCCAGTAGTATGGGAAACAGCAATCAGCCCCAGCATTTT. Translating gives CASSMGNSNQPQHF.

This rearrangement joins TRBV21-1 to TRBJ1-2. TRBV21-1 is reported as a pseudogene. This CDR3 has 15 amino acids. CDR3: CASSKKRKVYYGYTF. CDR3 coding DNA: TGTGCCAGCAGCAAAAAAAGGAAAGTTTACTATGGCTACACCTTC.

The chain combines TRBV2 with TRBJ1-4; 7 positions match TRBD1. Germline-derived CDR1 and CDR2 are SNHLY and FYNNEI. V lost 7 bases and J lost 8; bases outside the gene matches: 19. The CDR3 is 17 amino acids. CDR3 region: CASIVGTATVSGEKLFF. The CDR3 DNA sequence: TGTGCCAGCATAGTAGGGACAGCCACTGTCAGTGGGGAAAAACTGTTTTTT. The full variable domain, rest sourced from reference TRBV2 and TRBJ1-4, is EPEVTQTPSHQVTQMGQEVILRCVPISNHLYFYWYRQILGQKVEFLVSFYNNEISEKSEIFDDQFSVERPDGSNFTLKIRSTKLEDSAMYFCASIVGTATVSGEKLFFGSGTQLSVL.

This clone was counted a single time. As DNA, the CDR3 is TGTGCCAGCAGCGCGGACAGGGGCCGGAACACCGGGGAGCTGTTTTTT. As protein: CASSADRGRNTGELFF. The chain joins TRBV7-6 to TRBJ2-2, with 9 bases identical to TRBD1. Looked up from germline, CDR1 is SGHVS and CDR2 is FNYEAQ. V shed 5 bases, J shed 1 base, and the junction held 5 bases outside the gene matches. The CDR3 has 16 residues.

V gene TRBV7-2 combines with J gene TRBJ1-3; possible D gene TRBD1, 5 bases. In germline, CDR1 is SGHTA, CDR2 FQGNSA. There are 15 residues in the CDR3. V gave up 5 bases and J gave up 4 bases, with 15 bases separating them. Here the CDR3 reads CASSRPGLSGNTIYF. In nucleotides, the CDR3 is TGTGCCAGCAGCCGTCCAGGGCTCTCCGGAAACACCATATATTTT.

The gene calls are TRBV27 and TRBJ2-3; 7 bases agree with TRBD1. The CDR3 is 14 residues long. Trimming at V came to 4 bases and at J to 4 bases, leaving 5 bases not matched to a gene. Germline CDR1 and CDR2: MNHEY and SMNVEV (reference sequence). The CDR3 DNA follows: TGTGCCAGCAGTTCCAAGGGGGCACCAGATACGCAGTATTTT. The encoded protein is CASSSKGAPDTQYF.

The rearrangement links TRBV29-1 to TRBJ2-3, with no clear D. In germline, CDR1 is SQVTM, CDR2 ANQGSEA. V dropped 6 bases and J dropped 2 bases, with 12 bases sitting between them. The CDR3 loop spans 13 amino acids. CDR3 residues: CSVLDRVTDTQYF. CDR3 bases: TGCAGCGTACTTGACCGGGTCACAGATACGCAGTATTTT.

The chain carries TRBV6-1 and TRBJ2-7; 11 bases are shared with TRBD1. The trim removed 0 bases at V and 1 base at J, leaving 2 bases unmatched. CDR3 length equals 16 residues. Germline CDR1 is MNHNS and CDR2 is SASEGT. The CDR3 region is CASSEAGQGVSYEQYF. CDR3 sequence (DNA): TGTGCCAGCAGTGAAGCGGGACAGGGGGTTTCCTACGAGCAGTACTTC.

The chain carries TRBV28 and TRBJ1-5; D not resolved. Germline V gene sequence: CDR1 MDHEN, CDR2 SYDVKM. V was clipped by 7 bases and J by 6 bases, with 7 bases between them. The CDR3 has 11 residues. CDR3 amino acids: CASTSTQPQHF. As DNA, the CDR3 is TGTGCCAGCACCTCAACTCAGCCCCAGCATTTT.

The chain links TRBV30 to TRBJ1-1; D gene uncertain. Germline V gene data show CDR1 as GTSNPN and CDR2 as SVGIG (reference sequence). Trimming left V 2 bases short and J 6 bases short, with 10 bases between. This CDR3 has 12 residues. CDR3 in DNA: TGTGCCTGGAGTCCCGGAGGACCTGAAGCTTTCTTT. Its translation: CAWSPGGPEAFF.

V is TRBV28 and J is TRBJ1-4; possibly TRBD1 for D (6 bases). The V end lost 2 bases, the J end lost 5 bases, and 15 bases lay between the germline ends. The germline V gene encodes CDR1 MDHEN and CDR2 SYDVKM. The CDR3 is 16 residues long. The CDR3 DNA follows: TGTGCCAGCAGTTTAAGAGGTCGGGGGCTCAATGAAAAACTGTTTTTT. It yields the protein CASSLRGRGLNEKLFF.

This rearrangement joins TRBV28 to TRBJ1-2; D not resolved. This CDR3 is 13 amino acids long. Looked up from germline, CDR1 is MDHEN and CDR2 is SYDVKM. With 9 bases removed from V and 4 bases from J, the gap between germline ends came to 15 bases. The DNA for the CDR3 is TGTGCCAGTTCTACACCCCCTAGCTATGGCTACACCTTC. It is translated as CASSTPPSYGYTF.

Concerning this clone itself: Other DNA sequences in this sample translate to the same CDR3. The chain is built from TRBV5-1 and TRBJ1-1; D is perhaps TRBD1 (6 bases). V lost 4 bases, J lost 8 bases, and 12 bases lay in between. This CDR3 is built from 12 residues. Germline V gene lookup returns CDR1 SGHRS and CDR2 YFSETQ. The CDR3 spells CASSPETGEAFF. DNA of the CDR3: TGCGCCAGCAGCCCCGAGACAGGAGAAGCTTTCTTT.